Given below is one T cell receptor (beta chain) in context. Original analysis: Filtering differed because ImmunoSEQ produced junction-only sequences that carried no quality scores. Sequencing was performed with immunoSEQ multiplex PCR; in TCRdb, only in-frame clones are kept and a portion is missing. V, J and clone size are those of that table, while D and trimming were read from the DNA. This table has 2.3 million or so clones, about 92% appearing once. The donors, healthy adults who were HIV-negative, had experienced no recent acute infections or vaccinations. This specimen belongs to a study of shared clonotypes between healthy human individuals. Background on the study: Donors had three CD4 naive, three CD4 memory, two CD8 naive and one CD8 memory plate apiece.

This receptor was taken from a man younger than 35 in good health. Some clones in this sample may be carry-over from other donors' samples. Sequencing was done on a sample of naive CD4+ T cells from PBMCs. Noted subset: CD45RA+ positively selected.

This chain's CDR3 is CASNPLASTTDTQYF. CDR3 bases: TGTGCCAGCAATCCCCTAGCGTCTACCACAGATACGCAGTATTTT. The rearrangement links TRBV2 to TRBJ2-3; a possible D gene is TRBD2 (6 bases). CDR1 is SNHLY, CDR2 FYNNEI, per germline. The V gene lost 7 bases and the J gene lost 2 bases, with 16 bases spanning the gap. CDR3 length: 15 amino acids.